The 18 T cell receptor beta chains below come from one sample, sequenced in a study of blood T cell repertoires in COVID-19. Sequencing was performed with immunoSEQ multiplex PCR; in TCRdb, only in-frame clones are kept and a portion is missing. Of roughly 190,000 clones listed, roughly three quarters are singletons. Sample: PBMCs or T cells enriched from blood (not recorded which). All receptors come from a woman aged 50 to 60 with acute COVID-19.

V is TRBV6-5 and J is TRBJ1-1, with a possible D match to TRBD1 (5 bases). The CDR3 length is 13 residues. The germline CDR1 and CDR2 sequences are MNHEY and SVGAGI. V lost 2 bases and J lost 7, with 11 bases in between. In DNA, the CDR3 is TGTGCCAGCAGTTACCCTACCGACAGTGAAGCTTTCTTT. Amino acids: CASSYPTDSEAFF.

The table lists this clone with a few counts. V usage is TRBV19 and J usage is TRBJ1-2; 9 positions match TRBD1. CDR3 size: 14 residues. The junction had 9 bases not matched to a gene; V was cut back by 5 bases and J by 8 bases. Germline V gene lookup returns CDR1 LNHDA and CDR2 SQIVND (reference sequence). For the CDR3, the DNA is TGTGCCAGTAGTTCCTTTGGACAGGGGAAAGGCTACACCTTC. Amino acid sequence: CASSSFGQGKGYTF.

The CDR3 DNA reads TGCGCCAGCAGCTTGGGGGGCTTACGAACTAACTATGGCTACACCTTC. Translation gives CASSLGGLRTNYGYTF. The chain combines TRBV5-1 with TRBJ1-2, with a possible D match to TRBD1 (5 bases). V lost 0 bases, J lost 0 bases, and 12 bases lay in between. This CDR3 is built from 16 residues. Germline V gene sequence: CDR1 SGHRS, CDR2 YFSETQ.

V usage is TRBV12-3 or TRBV12-4 and J usage is TRBJ1-1, with 7 bases aligning to TRBD1. V lost 8 bases and J lost 3; bases outside the gene matches: 6. This CDR3 contains 13 residues. The CDR3 DNA sequence: TGTGCCAGCCGACGGGACAGCTACACTGAAGCTTTCTTT. This gives the protein CASRRDSYTEAFF.

The CDR3 DNA sequence: TGTGCCAGTGTGAGACAGGGTGGTTCACCCCTCCACTTT. Protein product: CASVRQGGSPLHF. The J gene is TRBJ1-6, the V gene TRBV19, with TRBD1 identical over 7 bases. Germline V lookup: CDR1 LNHDA, CDR2 SQIVND (reference sequence). V lost 8 bases to trimming and J lost 9 bases; unmatched junction nucleotides: 7. The CDR3 consists of 13 residues. Supplemented by reference TRBV19 and TRBJ1-6, the full variable domain reads DGGITQSPKYLFRKEGQNVTLSCEQNLNHDAMYWYRQDPGQGLRLIYYSQIVNDFQKGDIAEGYSVSREKKESFPLTVTSAQKNPTAFYLCASVRQGGSPLHFGNGTRLTVT.

The chain's CDR3 is CASSAIRDHTEAFF. The CDR3 nucleotides read TGCGCCAGCAGTGCAATTCGGGATCACACTGAAGCTTTCTTT. The chain uses TRBV10-1 and TRBJ1-1; D not resolved. Germline lookup yields CDR1 WNHNN and CDR2 SYGVQD (reference sequence). Deletions cut 4 bases from V and 3 bases from J, with 12 bases between. The CDR3 loop spans 14 amino acids.

The CDR3 DNA follows: TGTGCCAGCAGCCAACTCACAGGGGGCACTGAAGCTTTCTTT. As protein: CASSQLTGGTEAFF. The chain links TRBV25-1 to TRBJ1-1; 8 nucleotides align to TRBD1. The CDR3 runs to 14 residues. Trimming took 6 bases from V and 4 from J; bases not matched to a gene: 7. Germline CDR1 reads MGHDK; CDR2 reads SYGVNS.

This sequence joins TRBV5-1 and TRBJ2-2; D possibly corresponds to TRBD2 (6 bases). The CDR3 has 15 amino acids. Germline V gene lookup returns CDR1 SGHRS and CDR2 YFSETQ. The V gene lost 1 base and the J gene lost 1 base, with 8 bases spanning the gap. The CDR3, as DNA: TGCGCCAGCAGCTTGACGGAGGGGAACACCGGGGAGCTGTTTTTT. This sequence encodes CASSLTEGNTGELFF. The whole variable domain, filled in from reference TRBV5-1 and TRBJ2-2, reads KAGVTQTPRYLIKTRGQQVTLSCSPISGHRSVSWYQQTPGQGLQFLFEYFSETQRNKGNFPGRFSGRQFSNSRSEMNVSTLELGDSALYLCASSLTEGNTGELFFGEGSRLTVL.

The chain's CDR3 is CASSLGGLTYEQYV. The CDR3 DNA reads as TGTGCCAGCAGCTTGGGGGGACTCACCTACGAGCAGTACGTC. The rearrangement joins TRBV11-2 to TRBJ2-7; tentative D call: TRBD2 (6 bases). The CDR3 contains 14 residues. Germline CDR1 reads SGHAT; CDR2 reads FQNNGV. Trimming pared 3 bases from V and 2 bases from J, leaving 11 bases between.

This clone was seen only once. The rearrangement joins TRBV3-1 (or the pseudogene TRBV3-2) to TRBJ1-3; no firm D call. Per the germline V gene, CDR1 is LGHDT and CDR2 is YNNKEL (reference sequence). This CDR3 is 15 amino acids long. The ends were cut back, 0 bases at V and 4 bases at J, with 10 bases in the middle. In DNA, the CDR3 is TGTGCCAGCAGCCAAGATTTGGGCGCCGGAAACACCATATATTTT. It translates to CASSQDLGAGNTIYF.

V usage is TRBV11-2 and J usage is TRBJ2-5; the D gene is possibly TRBD2 (5 bases). V was shortened by 6 bases and J by 3 bases, with 14 bases between the two germline ends. The CDR3 has 14 amino acids. Per germline, CDR1 SGHAT and CDR2 FQNNGV. The CDR3 DNA follows: TGTGCCAGCAGGGGTGGAGGACGAGAAGAGACCCAGTACTTC. This sequence encodes CASRGGGREETQYF.

The chain has TRBV27 and TRBJ1-6, with D possibly TRBD1 on 6 matching bases. The CDR3 totals 14 residues. Germline CDR1 reads MNHEY; CDR2 reads SMNVEV (reference sequence). V lost 2 bases and J lost 9, with 11 bases in between. The CDR3 nucleotides read TGTGCCAGCAGTTTAGGGGGGGGCTTTTCACCCCTCCACTTT. This codes for CASSLGGGFSPLHF.

The chain uses TRBV6-5 and TRBJ1-2; D is uncertain. Trimming took 6 bases from V and 7 from J, leaving 12 bases between them. This CDR3 spans 12 amino acids. CDR1 is MNHEY and CDR2 is SVGAGI in the germline V gene. CDR3 coding DNA: TGTGCCAGCAGCCCAGCGGGCAGTGGCTACACCTTC. Its protein is CASSPAGSGYTF.

This clone turned up a few times. The rearrangement joins TRBV5-5 to TRBJ1-1; D remains ambiguous. The germline V gene encodes CDR1 SGHKS and CDR2 YYEKEE (reference sequence). Between the trimmed V and J ends, which lost 1 base and 4 bases, there was a span of 11 bases. The CDR3 contains 14 residues. As DNA, the CDR3 is TGTGCCAGCAGCTTGTGGGAGGGCCGCACTGAAGCTTTCTTT. It codes for CASSLWEGRTEAFF.

The chain links TRBV7-9 to TRBJ1-5; 8 positions agree with TRBD1. The CDR3 is 15 amino acids. V was clipped by 4 bases and J by 1 base; unmatched bases: 3. The germline CDR1 and CDR2 sequences are SEHNR and FQNEAQ (reference sequence). CDR3 DNA sequence: TGTGCCAGCAGCTGGGGGGACAGGAGCAATCAGCCCCAGCATTTT. The encoded protein is CASSWGDRSNQPQHF.

The chain employs TRBV21-1 and TRBJ1-1. TRBV21-1 is a recognized pseudogene. This CDR3 contains 13 residues. CDR3 coding DNA: TGTGCCAGCAGCAATTTCGAGCACACTGAAGCTTTCTTT. It yields the protein CASSNFEHTEAFF.

V is TRBV30 and J is TRBJ1-2, with D possibly TRBD1 on 6 matching bases. CDR3 length: 14 residues. Germline V gene lookup returns CDR1 GTSNPN and CDR2 SVGIG (reference sequence). V lost 2 bases and J lost 0, with 10 bases in between. The CDR3 region has the DNA TGTGCCTGGAGTTTCCGGACAGCTAACTATGGCTACACCTTC. As protein: CAWSFRTANYGYTF.

This clone has only a few counts. The chain recombines TRBV28 with TRBJ1-6; 7 bases are shared with TRBD1. The CDR3 sequence is 15 residues long. Per the germline V gene, CDR1 is MDHEN and CDR2 is SYDVKM. Trimming took 5 bases from V and 8 from J; bases not matched to a gene: 9. This chain's CDR3 is CASSNLEGAYSPLHF. CDR3 coding DNA: TGTGCCAGCAGTAACCTTGAGGGGGCATATTCACCCCTCCACTTT.